This T cell receptor beta chain emerged from a study of blood T cell repertoires in COVID-19. V was pared by 10 bases and J by 0 bases, with 6 bases between. From germline, CDR1 is KGHDR and CDR2 SFDVKD. CDR3 size: 13 residues. Profiled with immunoSEQ multiplex PCR; TCRdb holds only in-frame clones, not every one. The sample has some 64,000 clones, approximately 90% seen once; the top ten hold 3.5% to 4%. This receptor was obtained from a man aged 65-85 years with acute or convalescent COVID-19. V is TRBV24-1 and J is TRBJ1-6, with D hard to call. The sample was peripheral blood. CDR3 sequence reads: CATRSSYNSPLHF. Here the CDR3 DNA reads TGTGCCACTCGCAGCTCCTATAATTCACCCCTCCACTTT.